The 12 T cell receptor beta chains presented below share a single source sample, sequenced in a study of cytomegalovirus exposure and HLA in healthy donors. Both 60 Vbeta primers and 13 Jbeta primers went into the PCR. Some clones are missing from TCRdb's copy, which holds only in-frame ones; the method was immunoSEQ multiplex PCR. The data contain 150,000 to 180,000 clones, 75% to 85% of them singletons. The sequencing sample was made of PBMCs. These receptors all come from a woman aged 40 to 55 in good health and CMV-seropositive.

This clone was found once. The chain combines TRBV18 with TRBJ1-1; no definite D call. The V and J ends lost 1 base and 1 base respectively, with 7 bases between them. CDR3 length: 14 residues. From germline, CDR1 is KGHSH and CDR2 LQKENI. DNA for the CDR3: TGTGCCAGCTCACCACAGACTTCGAACACTGAAGCTTTCTTT. Amino acids: CASSPQTSNTEAFF. The whole variable domain, remainder taken from reference TRBV18 and TRBJ1-1, is NAGVMQNPRHLVRRRGQEARLRCSPMKGHSHVYWYRQLPEEGLKFMVYLQKENIIDESGMPKERFSAEFPKEGPSILRIQQVVRGDSAAYFCASSPQTSNTEAFFGQGTRLTVV.

This clone has only a few counts. This chain connects TRBV21-1 to TRBJ2-7; no check of the table's D call, TRBD1, against the DNA was made. TRBV21-1 is annotated as a pseudogene. The CDR3 spans 12 residues. DNA of the CDR3: TGTGCCAGCAGCAAAGTCAGATACGAGCAGTACTTC. Translated, it gives CASSKVRYEQYF.

This clone came up once. This rearrangement joins TRBV28 to TRBJ2-1; 10 bases align to TRBD1. CDR1 is MDHEN and CDR2 is SYDVKM in the germline V gene. CDR3 size: 15 residues. The V segment lost 6 bases and the J segment 7 bases; nucleotides outside the gene matches: 9. The CDR3 protein is CASSWTGGEHNEQFF. CDR3 nucleotides: TGTGCCAGCAGCTGGACAGGGGGTGAACATAATGAGCAGTTCTTC. Combining the CDR3 with reference TRBV28 and TRBJ2-1 gives the whole variable domain DVKVTQSSRYLVKRTGEKVFLECVQDMDHENMFWYRQDPGLGLRLIYFSYDVKMKEKGDIPEGYSVSREKKERFSLILESASTNQTSMYLCASSWTGGEHNEQFFGPGTRLTVL.

The chain couples TRBV28 to TRBJ1-2; D is perhaps TRBD1 (5 bases). In germline, CDR1 is MDHEN, CDR2 SYDVKM. This CDR3 region has 13 residues. V was trimmed by 2 bases and J by 8 bases, leaving 12 bases between them. CDR3: CASSLEEGRGYTF. DNA for the CDR3: TGTGCCAGCAGTTTAGAGGAGGGGCGCGGCTACACCTTC.

V is TRBV7-2 and J is TRBJ2-7; D is unresolved. The germline CDR1 and CDR2 sequences are SGHTA and FQGNSA. The CDR3 contains 13 residues. Trimming cost V 4 bases and J 2 bases, with 9 bases left between them. This CDR3 reads CASSSDTTYEQYF. CDR3 sequence (DNA): TGTGCCAGCAGCTCTGACACGACCTACGAGCAGTACTTC.

The J gene is TRBJ2-1, the V gene TRBV5-1; the D is unclear. V lost 0 bases and J lost 4, with 5 bases in between. The germline V gene has CDR1 SGHRS and CDR2 YFSETQ. The CDR3 totals 13 residues. CDR3: CASSLDGYNEQFF. DNA for the CDR3: TGCGCCAGCAGCTTGGACGGTTACAATGAGCAGTTCTTC.

This clone was seen a single time. Written as DNA, the CDR3 is TGTGCCAGCAGCCATGAACAGGGCTATCAAGAGACCCAGTACTTC. It translates to CASSHEQGYQETQYF. The V gene is TRBV4-2, the J gene TRBJ2-5; a weak D match, TRBD1 (6 bases). The germline V gene encodes CDR1 LGHNA and CDR2 YNFKEQ. CDR3 length: 15 residues. The V end was cut by 3 bases, the J end by 2 bases, with 13 bases between.

The genes are TRBV6-6 and TRBJ1-4, with TRBD1 matching 11 bases. CDR1 is MNHNY and CDR2 is SVGAGI in the germline V gene (reference sequence). This CDR3 is built from 14 residues. Germline trimming cut 6 bases from V and 5 bases from J; bases unmatched to any gene: 2. CDR3 DNA: TGTGCCAGCAGCCGGGACAGGGGGAATGAAAAACTGTTTTTT. Translation: CASSRDRGNEKLFF.

This chain connects TRBV5-1 to TRBJ2-1; TRBD1 matches 8 bases. Unmatched junction bases numbered 7, after V lost 1 base and J lost 4 bases. Per germline, CDR1 SGHRS and CDR2 YFSETQ. This CDR3 contains 16 residues. CDR3 in amino acids: CASSLLAGGAYNEQFF. The CDR3 nucleotides are TGCGCCAGCAGCTTGCTCGCAGGGGGCGCATACAATGAGCAGTTCTTC.

The V call is TRBV7-9, the J call TRBJ2-3, with 11 bases fitting TRBD2. V lost 0 bases, J lost 0 bases, and 2 bases stayed unmatched. The germline V gene encodes CDR1 SEHNR and CDR2 FQNEAQ (reference sequence). The CDR3 has 17 residues. CDR3: CASSLALAGGSTDTQYF. The CDR3 nucleotides read TGTGCCAGCAGCTTAGCGCTAGCGGGGGGAAGCACAGATACGCAGTATTTT.

The chain couples TRBV30 to TRBJ1-5; D gene unclear. This CDR3 comprises 15 residues. Germline V gene lookup returns CDR1 GTSNPN and CDR2 SVGIG (reference sequence). V was pared by 0 bases and J by 0 bases, with 9 bases between. Here the CDR3 DNA reads TGTGCCTGGAGTGTACGAGGGCCTAGCAATCAGCCCCAGCATTTT. Its protein is CAWSVRGPSNQPQHF. Full variable domain (outside the CDR3, taken from reference TRBV30 and TRBJ1-5): SQTIHQWPATLVQPVGSPLSLECTVEGTSNPNLYWYRQAAGRGLQLLFYSVGIGQISSEVPQNLSASRPQDRQFILSSKKLLLSDSGFYLCAWSVRGPSNQPQHFGDGTRLSIL.

The rearrangement joins TRBV5-1 to TRBJ2-6, with 8 bases lining up with TRBD1. CDR1 and CDR2 (germline): SGHRS, YFSETQ. Trimming took 1 base from V and 13 from J; bases not matched to a gene: 4. This CDR3 has 13 amino acids. The CDR3 reads CASSLKDRAVLTF. CDR3 in DNA: TGCGCCAGCAGCTTGAAGGACAGGGCAGTCCTGACTTTC.